The clone carrying this T cell receptor beta chain came up once. Its target is not known. Germline CDR1 and CDR2: MDHEN and SYDVKM. The CDR3 is 16 residues long. Losses at the gene ends were 2 bases for V and 7 bases for J; bases not matched to a gene: 12. This entry belongs to a study of shared clonotypes between healthy human individuals. Background on the study: Per-donor plates numbered three CD4 naive, three CD4 memory, two CD8 naive and one CD8 memory. Whole-study findings and limits: Represented diversity, genetic and exposure-history alike, was limited by few donors.

Under the authors' procedure: Because ImmunoSEQ provided only junction sequences with no quality scores, the filtering differed. Sequencing was performed with immunoSEQ multiplex PCR; in TCRdb, only in-frame clones are kept and a portion is missing. V, J and clone size were drawn from that table, and D and trimming were deduced from the DNA. The sample includes under 600,000 clones, roughly 97% seen only once; the top ten take around 0.058%. The chain couples TRBV28 to TRBJ2-7; 9 bases align to TRBD1. Sequencing input: naive CD4+ T cells sorted from blood. Subset here: CD45RA+ positively selected. This TCR derives from a woman aged 25-40 years in good health. CDR3 bases: TGTGCCAGCAGTTTACCCCTCCGAGACAGGGGGAGGGAGCAGTACTTC. Translated: CASSLPLRDRGREQYF.